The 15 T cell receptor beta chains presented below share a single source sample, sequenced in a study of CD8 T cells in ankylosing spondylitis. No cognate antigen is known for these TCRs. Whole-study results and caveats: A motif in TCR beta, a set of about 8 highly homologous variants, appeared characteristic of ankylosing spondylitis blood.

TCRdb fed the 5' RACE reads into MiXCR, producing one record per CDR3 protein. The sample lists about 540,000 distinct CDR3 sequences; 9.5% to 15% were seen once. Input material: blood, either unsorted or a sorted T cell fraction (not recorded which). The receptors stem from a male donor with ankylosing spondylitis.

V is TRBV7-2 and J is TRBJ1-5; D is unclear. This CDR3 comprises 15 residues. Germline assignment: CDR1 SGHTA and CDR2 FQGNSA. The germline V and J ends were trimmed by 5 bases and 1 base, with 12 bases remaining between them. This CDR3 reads CASSPKRRSNQPQHF. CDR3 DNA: TGTGCCAGCAGCCCGAAAAGGAGGAGCAATCAGCCCCAGCATTTT.

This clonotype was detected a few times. CDR3 sequence (DNA): TGCAGTGCTACCGGGACAGGGAGCACAGATACGCAGTATTTT. The encoded protein is CSATGTGSTDTQYF. This chain uses TRBV20-1 with TRBJ2-3, with TRBD1 matching 9 bases. V gave up 4 bases and J gave up 0 bases; unmatched junction bases: 2. Per the germline V gene, CDR1 is DFQATT and CDR2 is SNEGSKA (reference sequence). CDR3 size: 14 residues.

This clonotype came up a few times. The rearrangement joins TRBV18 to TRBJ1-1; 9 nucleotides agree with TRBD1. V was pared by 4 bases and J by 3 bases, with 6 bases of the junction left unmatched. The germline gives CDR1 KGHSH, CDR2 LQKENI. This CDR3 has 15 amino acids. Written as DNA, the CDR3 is TGTGCCAGCTCACGAAGGACAGGGGAGGACACTGAAGCTTTCTTT. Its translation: CASSRRTGEDTEAFF.

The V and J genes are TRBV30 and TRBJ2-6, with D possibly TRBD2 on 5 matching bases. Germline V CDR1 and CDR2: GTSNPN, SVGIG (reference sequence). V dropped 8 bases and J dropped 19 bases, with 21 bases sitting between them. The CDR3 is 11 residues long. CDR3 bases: TGTGCCGGAGGATTAGCCTCCTCTCTCACTTTC. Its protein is CAGGLASSLTF.

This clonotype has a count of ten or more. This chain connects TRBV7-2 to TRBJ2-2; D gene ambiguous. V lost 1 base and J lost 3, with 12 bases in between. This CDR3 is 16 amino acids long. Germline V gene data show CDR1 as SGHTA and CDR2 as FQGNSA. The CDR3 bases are TGTGCCAGCAGCTTAGTATCGGGCAGGCACACCGGGGAGCTGTTTTTT. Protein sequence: CASSLVSGRHTGELFF.

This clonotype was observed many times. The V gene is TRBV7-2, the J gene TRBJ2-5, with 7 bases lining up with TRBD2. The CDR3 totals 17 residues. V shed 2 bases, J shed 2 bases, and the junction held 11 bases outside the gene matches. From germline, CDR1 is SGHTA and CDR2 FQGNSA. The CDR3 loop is CASSLQGSGLFQETQYF. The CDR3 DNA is TGTGCCAGCAGCTTACAGGGTAGCGGGTTATTTCAAGAGACCCAGTACTTC. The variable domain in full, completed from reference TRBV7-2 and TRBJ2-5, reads GAGVSQSPSNKVTEKGKDVELRCDPISGHTALYWYRQSLGQGLEFLIYFQGNSAPDKSGLPSDRFSAERTGGSVSTLTIQRTQQEDSAVYLCASSLQGSGLFQETQYFGPGTRLLVL.

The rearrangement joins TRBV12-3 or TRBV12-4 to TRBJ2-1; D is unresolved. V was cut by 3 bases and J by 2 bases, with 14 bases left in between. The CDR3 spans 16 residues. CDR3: CASSFGAHSTYNEQFF. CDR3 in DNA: TGTGCCAGCAGTTTCGGAGCCCACTCGACCTACAATGAGCAGTTCTTC.

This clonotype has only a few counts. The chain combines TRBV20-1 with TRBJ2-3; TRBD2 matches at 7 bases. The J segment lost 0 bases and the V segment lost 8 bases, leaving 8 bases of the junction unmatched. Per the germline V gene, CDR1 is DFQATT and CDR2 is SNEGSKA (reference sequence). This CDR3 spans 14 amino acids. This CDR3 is CSPDGAGSTDTQYF. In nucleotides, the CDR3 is TGCAGTCCAGACGGAGCGGGGAGCACAGATACGCAGTATTTT.

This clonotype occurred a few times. The CDR3 region has the DNA TGCGCCAGCAGCTTGGGACTAGCGGGAGGGCCTTACGAGCAGTACGTC. This codes for CASSLGLAGGPYEQYV. This chain connects TRBV5-1 to TRBJ2-7; TRBD2 matches 14 bases. The CDR3 has 16 amino acids. In germline, CDR1 is SGHRS, CDR2 YFSETQ. J was trimmed by 4 bases and V by 0 bases; bases with no gene match: 3.

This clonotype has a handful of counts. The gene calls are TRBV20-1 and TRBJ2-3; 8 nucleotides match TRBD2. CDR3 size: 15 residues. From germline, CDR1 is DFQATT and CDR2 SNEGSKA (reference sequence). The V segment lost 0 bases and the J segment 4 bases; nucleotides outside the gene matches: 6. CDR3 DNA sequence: TGCAGTGCTAGAGAGGCTAGCGGGCCGTCAGATACGCAGTATTTT. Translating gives CSAREASGPSDTQYF.

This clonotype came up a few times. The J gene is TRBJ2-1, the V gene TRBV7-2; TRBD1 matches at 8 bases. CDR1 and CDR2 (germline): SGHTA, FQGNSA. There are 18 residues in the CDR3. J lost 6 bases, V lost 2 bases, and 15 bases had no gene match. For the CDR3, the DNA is TGTGCCAGCAGCTTACCGAGACAGGGGTCGTTTTGGGTCAATGAGCAGTTCTTC. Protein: CASSLPRQGSFWVNEQFF.

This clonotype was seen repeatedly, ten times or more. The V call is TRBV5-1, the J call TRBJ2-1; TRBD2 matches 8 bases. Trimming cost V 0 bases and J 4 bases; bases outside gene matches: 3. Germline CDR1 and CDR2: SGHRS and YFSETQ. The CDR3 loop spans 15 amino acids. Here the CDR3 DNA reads TGCGCCAGCAGCTTGGAGCCTAGCGGGTACAATGAGCAGTTCTTC. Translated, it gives CASSLEPSGYNEQFF.

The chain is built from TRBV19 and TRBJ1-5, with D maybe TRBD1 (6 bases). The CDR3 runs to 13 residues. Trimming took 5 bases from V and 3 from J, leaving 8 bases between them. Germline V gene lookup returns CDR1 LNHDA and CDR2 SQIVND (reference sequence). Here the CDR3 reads CASSRTDNQPQHF. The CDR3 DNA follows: TGTGCCAGTAGTCGGACAGACAATCAGCCCCAGCATTTT.

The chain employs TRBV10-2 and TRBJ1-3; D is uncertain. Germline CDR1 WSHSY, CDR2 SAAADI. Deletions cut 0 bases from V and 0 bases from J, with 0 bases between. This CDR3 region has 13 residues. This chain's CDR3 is CASSESSGNTIYF. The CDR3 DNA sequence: TGCGCCAGCAGTGAGTCCTCTGGAAACACCATATATTTT.

CDR3: CSAARQYLQETQYF. The CDR3 DNA follows: TGCAGTGCCGCGAGACAGTACTTACAAGAGACCCAGTACTTC. This chain joins TRBV20-1 and TRBJ2-5; weak D call: TRBD1 (5 bases). Trimming took 6 bases from V and 2 from J, leaving 16 bases between them. The V gene's germline CDR1 is DFQATT and CDR2 SNEGSKA (reference sequence). This CDR3 comprises 14 residues.